The clone carrying this TCR beta chain has only a few counts. Its antigen is still unknown. TCRB transcripts that were expressed got sequenced, as all of the isolated RNA had been reverse transcribed. Sequencing used immunoSEQ multiplex PCR; TCRdb keeps in-frame clones, though not all of them. The sample contains roughly 500,000 clones, about an eighth of which appear only once. The data derive from a study of beta chain features in type 1 diabetes. General observations from the study: Significant though moderate, a shortening of TCRB CDR3s appeared in all four CD4+ subsets of Type 1 diabetes patients.

The TCR originated in a young woman in good health. Sequenced sample: naive CD4+ T cells from blood.

CDR3 DNA: TGCGCCAGCAGCTTCAGCGGAGGGGGCGAGCAGTACGTC. The encoded protein is CASSFSGGGEQYV. The V gene is TRBV5-1, the J gene TRBJ2-7; perhaps D is TRBD1 or TRBD2 (6 bases each). This CDR3 spans 13 amino acids. The V end was cut by 2 bases, the J end by 6 bases, with 12 bases between. CDR1 is SGHRS, CDR2 YFSETQ, per germline.